Following are 23 T cell receptor beta chains from one sample sequenced in a study of cytomegalovirus exposure and HLA in healthy donors. The PCR employed 60 Vbeta primers together with 13 Jbeta primers. Some clones are missing from TCRdb's copy, which holds only in-frame ones; the method was immunoSEQ multiplex PCR. This sample has around 150,000 clones, with about 81% found just once. Sequences were obtained from PBMCs. Source of these receptors: a woman aged 45-60 years in good health and CMV-seropositive.

This clone was seen a few times. DNA for the CDR3: TGTGCCAGCTCACATGGGGCAGGGGGCGCGGGGCAGCCCCAGCATTTT. This codes for CASSHGAGGAGQPQHF. The chain combines TRBV18 with TRBJ1-5, with TRBD1 matching 8 bases. CDR3 length equals 16 residues. The V segment lost 4 bases and the J segment 7 bases; nucleotides outside the gene matches: 12. Germline V lookup: CDR1 KGHSH, CDR2 LQKENI.

The chain combines TRBV14 with TRBJ1-1; D ambiguous. The CDR3 runs to 12 residues. V was cut by 2 bases and J by 4 bases, with 5 bases left in between. Germline V CDR1 and CDR2: SGHDN, FVKESK. This CDR3 reads CASSQTGTEAFF. The CDR3 DNA reads as TGTGCCAGCAGCCAAACTGGCACTGAAGCTTTCTTT. Full variable domain (remainder filled in from reference TRBV14 and TRBJ1-1): EAGVTQFPSHSVIEKGQTVTLRCDPISGHDNLYWYRRVMGKEIKFLLHFVKESKQDESGMPNNRFLAERTGGTYSTLKVQPAELEDSGVYFCASSQTGTEAFFGQGTRLTVV.

The genes are TRBV7-3 and TRBJ2-3; D call uncertain. Germline loops: CDR1 SGHTA, CDR2 FQGTGA. The CDR3 consists of 14 residues. Trimming removed 2 bases at V and 2 bases at J, with 8 bases between. The DNA for the CDR3 is TGTGCCAGCAGCTTAGGGCTGTACACAGATACGCAGTATTTT. Translated: CASSLGLYTDTQYF.

J is TRBJ2-3 and V is TRBV7-8; D remains ambiguous. Germline CDR1 reads SGHVS; CDR2 reads FQNEAQ. V lost 0 bases to trimming and J lost 6 bases, with 10 bases between them. This CDR3 has 14 amino acids. CDR3 nucleotides: TGTGCCAGCAGCTTAGCGGCCGGGTGGGATACGCAGTATTTT. Residues: CASSLAAGWDTQYF. The whole variable domain, remainder taken from reference TRBV7-8 and TRBJ2-3, is GAGVSQSPRYKVAKRGQDVALRCDPISGHVSLFWYQQALGQGPEFLTYFQNEAQLDKSGLPSDRFFAERPEGSVSTLKIQRTQQEDSAVYLCASSLAAGWDTQYFGPGTRLTVL.

The chain employs TRBV28 and TRBJ1-2; 9 bases fit TRBD1. V was clipped by 5 bases and J by 7 bases; unmatched bases: 2. CDR1 is MDHEN, CDR2 SYDVKM, per germline. CDR3 length equals 12 residues. CDR3 amino acids: CASSRQGVGYTF. The CDR3 DNA is TGTGCCAGCAGTAGACAGGGGGTTGGCTACACCTTC.

This chain connects TRBV7-2 to TRBJ1-1; D might be TRBD1 (5 bases). The V end was cut by 7 bases, the J end by 5 bases, with 14 bases between. The germline V gene encodes CDR1 SGHTA and CDR2 FQGNSA. The CDR3 runs 13 residues. CDR3 region: CASKLTGGTEAFF. Written as DNA, the CDR3 is TGTGCCAGCAAGCTTACAGGAGGGACTGAAGCTTTCTTT.

J is TRBJ2-2 and V is TRBV2; the D gene is possibly TRBD1 (6 bases). Germline V gene sequence: CDR1 SNHLY, CDR2 FYNNEI. This CDR3 comprises 12 residues. Trimming took 7 bases from V and 7 from J, leaving 10 bases between them. The DNA for the CDR3 is TGTGCCAGCAAGGGGGAAGGCGGGGAGCTGTTTTTT. Translation: CASKGEGGELFF. The full variable domain, with the rest looked up from reference TRBV2 and TRBJ2-2, is EPEVTQTPSHQVTQMGQEVILRCVPISNHLYFYWYRQILGQKVEFLVSFYNNEISEKSEIFDDQFSVERPDGSNFTLKIRSTKLEDSAMYFCASKGEGGELFFGEGSRLTVL.

The chain recombines TRBV4-1 with TRBJ2-5, with 8 bases aligning to TRBD2. This CDR3 spans 14 amino acids. V lost 2 bases, J lost 5 bases, and 4 bases stayed unmatched. The germline V gene encodes CDR1 MGHRA and CDR2 YSYEKL. CDR3 DNA sequence: TGCGCCAGCAGCCAACATCAGCGGGGGGAGACCCAGTACTTC. Translated, it gives CASSQHQRGETQYF.

The chain carries TRBV2 and TRBJ1-2; 7 bases agree with TRBD1. V trimming: 7 bases; J trimming: 2 bases; junction bases outside the gene matches: 10. This CDR3 has 15 amino acids. CDR1 SNHLY and CDR2 FYNNEI come from the germline V gene. The CDR3 DNA sequence: TGTGCCAGCAACCGACTAGGACAGGAAAACTATGGCTACACCTTC. Amino acids: CASNRLGQENYGYTF.

The chain combines TRBV15 with TRBJ1-5, with a possible D match to TRBD1 (6 bases). Trimming took 3 bases from V and 3 from J, leaving 18 bases between them. The CDR3 is 17 residues long. Germline V gene sequence: CDR1 LNHNV, CDR2 YYDKDF (reference sequence). The CDR3: CATSSGWDTALNQPQHF. The CDR3 nucleotides are TGTGCCACCAGCAGCGGTTGGGACACGGCACTCAATCAGCCCCAGCATTTT.

V usage is TRBV5-1 and J usage is TRBJ1-6, with 9 positions matching TRBD1. Germline V CDR1 and CDR2: SGHRS, YFSETQ. V lost 3 bases to trimming and J lost 8 bases; unmatched junction nucleotides: 6. The CDR3 extends over 15 amino acids. The chain's CDR3 is CASSSQGASDSPLHF. In DNA form, the CDR3 reads TGCGCCAGCAGCTCACAGGGGGCGTCGGATTCACCCCTCCACTTT.

The chain links TRBV5-1 to TRBJ2-7; TRBD2 agrees at 7 bases. Germline lookup yields CDR1 SGHRS and CDR2 YFSETQ. V shed 0 bases, J shed 10 bases, and the junction held 10 bases outside the gene matches. The CDR3 is 14 amino acids. CDR3: CASSLERDSGVQYF. CDR3 in DNA: TGCGCCAGCAGCTTGGAGCGGGACTCCGGTGTCCAGTACTTC.

In its sample, this clone was seen a few times. This chain connects TRBV6-1 to TRBJ2-1; maybe TRBD1 (5 bases). Trimming pared 0 bases from V and 4 bases from J, leaving 13 bases between. This CDR3 spans 16 amino acids. Germline lookup yields CDR1 MNHNS and CDR2 SASEGT. Here the CDR3 reads CASSEAWGWNYNEQFF. The DNA for the CDR3 is TGTGCCAGCAGTGAAGCGTGGGGCTGGAATTACAATGAGCAGTTCTTC.

This rearrangement joins TRBV10-2 to TRBJ1-5, with D unclear. Germline V gives CDR1 WSHSY, CDR2 SAAADI. The length of the CDR3 is 13 residues. V was shortened by 3 bases and J by 3 bases, with 6 bases between the two germline ends. In nucleotides, the CDR3 is TGCGCCAGCAGTGATAGAGACAATCAGCCCCAGCATTTT. Encoded protein: CASSDRDNQPQHF.

The rearrangement joins TRBV30 to TRBJ1-4, with D possibly matching TRBD1 (6 bases). CDR3 length equals 13 residues. Trimming took off 2 bases at V and 7 bases at J, with 11 bases between the two ends. Germline V gene data show CDR1 as GTSNPN and CDR2 as SVGIG (reference sequence). This CDR3 is CAWSQGSSEKLFF. Here the CDR3 DNA reads TGTGCCTGGAGTCAGGGGAGTAGTGAAAAACTGTTTTTT.

The chain links TRBV5-1 to TRBJ1-3; maybe TRBD1 (6 bases). Germline CDR1 and CDR2: SGHRS and YFSETQ. This CDR3 spans 15 amino acids. Deletions cut 2 bases from V and 0 bases from J, with 9 bases between. The CDR3 here is CASSLQGSSGNTIYF. DNA for the CDR3: TGCGCCAGCAGCTTACAGGGATCCTCTGGAAACACCATATATTTT.

The chain combines TRBV6-4 with TRBJ1-5; D perhaps matches TRBD1 (6 bases). Looked up from germline, CDR1 is MRHNA and CDR2 is SNTAGT. V was shortened by 2 bases and J by 2 bases, with 16 bases between the two germline ends. The CDR3 contains 17 residues. CDR3 bases: TGTGCCAGCAGTGACAGGACAGCCTCAAAGGGCAATCAGCCCCAGCATTTT. It translates to CASSDRTASKGNQPQHF.

This clone appeared a few times. The chain carries TRBV25-1 and TRBJ2-7; D uncertain. V was shortened by 6 bases and J by 2 bases, with 11 bases between the two germline ends. The CDR3 has 13 residues. Germline CDR1 MGHDK, CDR2 SYGVNS. The CDR3 loop is CASRETGPYEQYF. The CDR3 nucleotides read TGTGCCAGCAGAGAGACGGGTCCCTACGAGCAGTACTTC.

The chain links TRBV5-1 to TRBJ2-7; maybe TRBD2 (6 bases). The CDR3 runs to 15 residues. V was clipped by 7 bases and J by 2 bases, with 19 bases between them. The germline gives CDR1 SGHRS, CDR2 YFSETQ. CDR3 coding DNA: TGCGCCAGCCAAGCCGGGGCGGGAACCACCTACGAGCAGTACTTC. Translation: CASQAGAGTTYEQYF. Filled out from reference TRBV5-1 and TRBJ2-7, the complete variable domain reads KAGVTQTPRYLIKTRGQQVTLSCSPISGHRSVSWYQQTPGQGLQFLFEYFSETQRNKGNFPGRFSGRQFSNSRSEMNVSTLELGDSALYLCASQAGAGTTYEQYFGPGTRLTVT.

The chain uses TRBV7-2 and TRBJ2-2; no reliable D call. The germline gives CDR1 SGHTA, CDR2 FQGNSA. Deletions cut 5 bases from V and 5 bases from J, with 12 bases between. The CDR3 totals 14 residues. CDR3 nucleotide sequence: TGTGCCAGCAGCACGCCCGCGTTTACCGGGGAGCTGTTTTTT. Protein product: CASSTPAFTGELFF.

This chain links TRBV29-1 with TRBJ2-3; 13 bases are shared with TRBD2. V lost 3 bases, J lost 3 bases, and 6 bases stayed unmatched. The CDR3 spans 16 residues. Looked up from germline, CDR1 is SQVTM and CDR2 is ANQGSEA. CDR3: CSVDGGTSGATDTQYF. The CDR3 DNA reads as TGCAGCGTTGATGGGGGGACTAGCGGGGCTACAGATACGCAGTATTTT.

The chain has TRBV9 and TRBJ1-2; D possibly corresponds to TRBD1 (5 bases). The CDR3 extends over 14 amino acids. The ends were cut back, 0 bases at V and 5 bases at J, with 11 bases in the middle. Germline V gives CDR1 SGDLS, CDR2 YYNGEE. The CDR3 sequence: CASSVGQGWYGYTF. The CDR3 nucleotides read TGTGCCAGCAGCGTAGGGCAGGGTTGGTATGGCTACACCTTC. Based on the CDR3 plus reference TRBV9 and TRBJ1-2, the full variable domain is DSGVTQTPKHLITATGQRVTLRCSPRSGDLSVYWYQQSLDQGLQFLIQYYNGEERAKGNILERFSAQQFPDLHSELNLSSLELGDSALYFCASSVGQGWYGYTFGSGTRLTVV.

The chain carries TRBV7-9 and TRBJ1-1, with D unresolved. V dropped 7 bases and J dropped 1 base, with 19 bases sitting between them. This CDR3 has 16 amino acids. Germline-derived CDR1 and CDR2 are SEHNR and FQNEAQ (reference sequence). CDR3 loop: CASTREAALKNTEAFF. The CDR3 DNA is TGTGCCAGCACCCGAGAGGCGGCGCTCAAGAACACTGAAGCTTTCTTT. The complete variable domain, with remaining parts taken from reference TRBV7-9 and TRBJ1-1, reads DTGVSQNPRHKITKRGQNVTFRCDPISEHNRLYWYRQTLGQGPEFLTYFQNEAQLEKSRLLSDRFSAERPKGSFSTLEIQRTEQGDSAMYLCASTREAALKNTEAFFGQGTRLTVV.